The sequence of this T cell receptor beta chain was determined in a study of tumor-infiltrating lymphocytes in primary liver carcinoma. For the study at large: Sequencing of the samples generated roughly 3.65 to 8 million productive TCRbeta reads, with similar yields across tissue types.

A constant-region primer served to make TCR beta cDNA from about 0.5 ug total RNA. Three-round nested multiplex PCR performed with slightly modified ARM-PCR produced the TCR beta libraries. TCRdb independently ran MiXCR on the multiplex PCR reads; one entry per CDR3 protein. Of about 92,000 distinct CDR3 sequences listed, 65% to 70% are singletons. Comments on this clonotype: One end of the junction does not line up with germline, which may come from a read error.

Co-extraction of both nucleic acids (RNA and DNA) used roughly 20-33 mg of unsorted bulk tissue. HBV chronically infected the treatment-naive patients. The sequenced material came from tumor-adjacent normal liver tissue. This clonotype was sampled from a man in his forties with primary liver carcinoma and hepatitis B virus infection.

The CDR3 bases are TGTGCCAGCAGCCAAGGCAACTATAACAATGGGCAGTTCTTC. The encoded protein is CASSQGNYNNGQFF. The chain recombines TRBV4-1 with TRBJ2-1; unclear D gene. The CDR3 contains 14 residues. Per the germline V gene, CDR1 is MGHRA and CDR2 is YSYEKL.